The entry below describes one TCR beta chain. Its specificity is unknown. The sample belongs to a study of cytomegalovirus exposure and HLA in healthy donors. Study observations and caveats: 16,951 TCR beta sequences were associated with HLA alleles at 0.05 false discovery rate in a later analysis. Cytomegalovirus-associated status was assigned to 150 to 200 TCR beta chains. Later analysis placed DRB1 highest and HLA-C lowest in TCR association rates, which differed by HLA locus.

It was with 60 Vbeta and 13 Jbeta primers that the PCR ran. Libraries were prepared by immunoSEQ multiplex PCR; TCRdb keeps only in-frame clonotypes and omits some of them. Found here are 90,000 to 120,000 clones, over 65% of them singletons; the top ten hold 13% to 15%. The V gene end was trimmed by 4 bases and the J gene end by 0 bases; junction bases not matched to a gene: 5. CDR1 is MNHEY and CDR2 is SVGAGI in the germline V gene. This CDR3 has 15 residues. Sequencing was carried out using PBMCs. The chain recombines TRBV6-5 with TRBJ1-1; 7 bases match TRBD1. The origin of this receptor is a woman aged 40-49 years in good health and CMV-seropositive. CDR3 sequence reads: CASSWGTAMNTEAFF. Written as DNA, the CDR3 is TGTGCCAGCAGTTGGGGGACAGCCATGAACACTGAAGCTTTCTTT.